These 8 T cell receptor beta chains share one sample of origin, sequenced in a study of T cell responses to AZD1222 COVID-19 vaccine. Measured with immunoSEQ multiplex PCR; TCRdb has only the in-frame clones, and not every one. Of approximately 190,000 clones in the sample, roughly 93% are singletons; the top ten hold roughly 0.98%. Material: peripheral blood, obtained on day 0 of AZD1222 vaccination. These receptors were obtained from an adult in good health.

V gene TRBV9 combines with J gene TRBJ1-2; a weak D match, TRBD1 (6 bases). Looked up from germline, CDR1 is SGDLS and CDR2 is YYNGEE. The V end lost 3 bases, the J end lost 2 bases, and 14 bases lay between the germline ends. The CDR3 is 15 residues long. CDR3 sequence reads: CASSANREGNYGYTF. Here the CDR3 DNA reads TGTGCCAGCAGCGCAAACAGGGAGGGCAACTATGGCTACACCTTC.

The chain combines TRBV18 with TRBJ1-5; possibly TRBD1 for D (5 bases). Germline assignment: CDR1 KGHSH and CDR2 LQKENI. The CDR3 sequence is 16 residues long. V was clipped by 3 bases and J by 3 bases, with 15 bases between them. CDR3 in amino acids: CASSPKQAIDNQPQHF. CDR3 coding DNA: TGTGCCAGCTCACCCAAACAGGCAATTGACAATCAGCCCCAGCATTTT.

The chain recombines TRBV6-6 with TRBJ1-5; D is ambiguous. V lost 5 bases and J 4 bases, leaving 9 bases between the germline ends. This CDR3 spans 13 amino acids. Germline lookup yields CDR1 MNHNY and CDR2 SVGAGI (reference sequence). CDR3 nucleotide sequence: TGTGCCAGCAGTCGGACGGTGAATCAGCCCCAGCATTTT. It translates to CASSRTVNQPQHF.

The CDR3 spells CASSQSLPLQGNSPLHF. In nucleotides, the CDR3 is TGTGCCAGCAGCCAGTCACTTCCGCTACAGGGTAATTCACCCCTCCACTTT. V usage is TRBV3-1 (or the pseudogene TRBV3-2) and J usage is TRBJ1-6; D is perhaps TRBD1 (6 bases). CDR3 length: 17 residues. Trimming took 3 bases from V and 6 from J, leaving 18 bases between them. The germline CDR1 and CDR2 sequences are LGHDT and YNNKEL (reference sequence).

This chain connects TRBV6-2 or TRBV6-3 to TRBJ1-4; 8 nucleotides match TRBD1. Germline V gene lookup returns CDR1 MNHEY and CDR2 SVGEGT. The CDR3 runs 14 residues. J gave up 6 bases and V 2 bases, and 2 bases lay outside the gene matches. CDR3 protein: CASSYQGADEKLFF. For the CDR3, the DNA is TGTGCCAGCAGTTACCAGGGGGCGGATGAAAAACTGTTTTTT.

CDR3 region: CASRSHVGSYNEQFF. The CDR3 coding sequence is TGTGCCAGCAGGTCCCACGTAGGTTCCTACAATGAGCAGTTCTTC. The J gene is TRBJ2-1, the V gene TRBV6-5; D remains unclear. This CDR3 contains 15 residues. Germline assignment: CDR1 MNHEY and CDR2 SVGAGI. Between the trimmed V and J ends, which lost 6 bases and 1 base, there was a span of 13 bases.

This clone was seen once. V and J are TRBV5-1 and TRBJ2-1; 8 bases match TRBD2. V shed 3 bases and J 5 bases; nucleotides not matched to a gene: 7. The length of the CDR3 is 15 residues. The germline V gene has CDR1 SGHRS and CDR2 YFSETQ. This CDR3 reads CASSSSGGGHNEQFF. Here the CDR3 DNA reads TGCGCCAGCAGCTCAAGCGGGGGCGGGCACAATGAGCAGTTCTTC.

The CDR3 sequence: CASSEIGGVYNEQFF. Here the CDR3 DNA reads TGTGCCAGCAGTGAAATCGGGGGAGTCTACAATGAGCAGTTCTTC. V is TRBV6-1 and J is TRBJ2-1; a possible D gene is TRBD2 (6 bases). This CDR3 is 15 amino acids long. In germline, CDR1 is MNHNS, CDR2 SASEGT. The ends were cut back, 2 bases at V and 3 bases at J, with 11 bases in the middle.